This T cell receptor beta chain was recorded in a study of cytomegalovirus exposure and HLA in healthy donors. Study-level findings and limits: In most subjects, TCR beta sequences reportedly gave accurate predictions of HLA-A and HLA-B alleles. CMV serostatus was the only recorded immune exposure for donors. Reports indicated that the classifier achieved high specificity and sensitivity in diagnosing cytomegalovirus status.

This clone appeared a single time. What it binds is not known. Trimming stripped 0 bases from V and 5 bases from J, with 14 bases between. CDR1 is MNHNY, CDR2 SVGAGI, per germline (reference sequence). This CDR3 contains 15 residues. PCR employed 60 Vbeta and 13 Jbeta primers. As originally analysed: In a later analysis, the count reached 75 million to 90 million unique TCR beta chains, with 10 million to 11 million shared. TCRdb's table, derived via immunoSEQ multiplex PCR, lists solely in-frame clones and lacks some. V and J calls and clone size are given by that table; D and trimming were obtained from the DNA. The sample has about 140,000 clones; around 82% are singletons.

J is TRBJ2-7 and V is TRBV6-6; tentative D call: TRBD2 (6 bases). The material sequenced was PBMCs. The receptor comes from a woman aged 18-29 years in good health and CMV-seropositive. CDR3 protein: CASSYSKRGVNEQYF. The CDR3 nucleotides read TGTGCCAGCAGTTACTCGAAACGCGGGGTCAACGAGCAGTACTTC.